This T cell receptor beta chain derives from a study of blood T cell repertoires in COVID-19. Study overall: Acute and convalescent COVID-19 specimens originated in the United States, Italy and Spain.

TCRdb keeps only in-frame clones here, not all; method: immunoSEQ multiplex PCR. The table records roughly 140,000 clones, around 88% of them present only once. CDR3 size: 15 residues. V lost 4 bases, J lost 3 bases, and 13 bases lay in between. The germline V gene has CDR1 PRHDT and CDR2 FYEKMQ (reference sequence). The clonotype was recovered from a human donor in a cohort sampled during active COVID-19. The chain combines TRBV13 with TRBJ2-1, with TRBD2 as a possible D gene (7 bases). The sample taken for sequencing was peripheral blood. The CDR3: CASSSRGAFYNEQFF. The CDR3 nucleotides read TGTGCCAGCAGCTCCCGGGGGGCCTTCTACAATGAGCAGTTCTTC.